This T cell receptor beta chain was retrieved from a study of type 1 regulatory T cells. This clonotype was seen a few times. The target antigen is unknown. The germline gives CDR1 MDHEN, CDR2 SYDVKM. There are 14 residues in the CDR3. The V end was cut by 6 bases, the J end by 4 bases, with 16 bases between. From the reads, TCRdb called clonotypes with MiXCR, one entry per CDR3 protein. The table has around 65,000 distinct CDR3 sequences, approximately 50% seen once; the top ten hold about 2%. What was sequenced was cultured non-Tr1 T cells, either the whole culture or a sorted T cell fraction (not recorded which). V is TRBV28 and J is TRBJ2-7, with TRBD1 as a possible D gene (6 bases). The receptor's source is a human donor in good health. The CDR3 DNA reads TGTGCCAGCAGCCCCGTTGAGGACAGATACGAGCAGTACTTC. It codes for CASSPVEDRYEQYF.